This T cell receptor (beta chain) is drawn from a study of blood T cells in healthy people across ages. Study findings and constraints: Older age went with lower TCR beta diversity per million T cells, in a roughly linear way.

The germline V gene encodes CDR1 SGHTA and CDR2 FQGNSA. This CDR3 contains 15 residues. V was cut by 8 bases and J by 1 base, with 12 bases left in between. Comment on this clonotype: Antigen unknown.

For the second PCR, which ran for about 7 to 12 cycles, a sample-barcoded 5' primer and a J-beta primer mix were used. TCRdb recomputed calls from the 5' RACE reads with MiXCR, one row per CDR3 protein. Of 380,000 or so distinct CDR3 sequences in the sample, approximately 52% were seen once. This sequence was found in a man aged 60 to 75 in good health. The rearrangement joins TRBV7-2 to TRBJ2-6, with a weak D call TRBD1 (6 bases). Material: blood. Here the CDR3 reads CASLTGLSGANVLTF. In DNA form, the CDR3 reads TGTGCCAGCTTGACAGGTTTGTCTGGGGCCAACGTCCTGACTTTC.